A selection of T cell receptor beta chains follows, all from one sample in a study of graft-versus-host responses after intestinal transplantation. Libraries were prepared by immunoSEQ multiplex PCR; TCRdb keeps only in-frame clonotypes and omits some of them. The sample lists 30,000 to 40,000 clones; over 90% were seen once. No antigen is known for these receptors. Here the sequenced sample was unstimulated CD8+ T cells sorted from spleen or lymph node cells, taken before transplant. The source of these receptors is a human donor who was the organ donor for an intestinal transplant. The CDR3 runs from the conserved cysteine through the conserved F or W. D genes are given only for firm matches. The size of a clone is reported for some rows only, either as once, few or many, or as a class for expanded clones.

CDR3aa: CASSVAGANEKLFF
CDR3nt: TGTGCCAGCAGCGTAGCGGGGGCTAATGAAAAACTGTTTTTT
abundance: NA
j_gene: TRBJ1-4
d_gene: NA
v_gene: TRBV9

CDR3aa: CASSPRASYEQYF
CDR3nt: TGTGCCAGCAGTCCCAGGGCCTCCTACGAGCAGTACTTC
abundance: NA
j_gene: TRBJ2-7
d_gene: NA
v_gene: TRBV28

CDR3aa: CASIGDRGQSGYGYTF
CDR3nt: TGTGCCAGCATAGGGGACAGGGGGCAGTCTGGCTATGGCTACACCTTC
abundance: NA
j_gene: TRBJ1-2
d_gene: TRBD1
v_gene: TRBV27

CDR3aa: CASGPTDTQYF
CDR3nt: TGTGCCAGCGGACCCACAGATACGCAGTATTTT
abundance: NA
j_gene: TRBJ2-3
d_gene: NA
v_gene: TRBV27

CDR3aa: CASSADSGRGNNEQFF
CDR3nt: TGTGCCAGCAGCGCCGACAGCGGGAGAGGGAACAATGAGCAGTTCTTC
abundance: NA
j_gene: TRBJ2-1
d_gene: TRBD2
v_gene: TRBV9

CDR3aa: CASSLEATGHTYGYTF
CDR3nt: TGTGCCAGCAGCTTAGAGGCAACGGGACACACCTATGGCTACACCTTC
abundance: NA
j_gene: TRBJ1-2
d_gene: NA
v_gene: TRBV7-9

CDR3aa: CASRVETQYF
CDR3nt: TGTGCCAGCAGAGTGGAGACCCAGTACTTC
abundance: NA
j_gene: TRBJ2-5
d_gene: NA
v_gene: TRBV21-1

CDR3aa: CASSFERSSYEQYF
CDR3nt: TGTGCCAGCAGCTTCGAGCGGAGCTCCTACGAGCAGTACTTC
abundance: NA
j_gene: TRBJ2-7
d_gene: NA
v_gene: TRBV5-4

CDR3aa: CASSLGLAGAYEQYF
CDR3nt: TGTGCCAGCAGTTTAGGGCTAGCGGGAGCCTACGAGCAGTACTTC
abundance: NA
j_gene: TRBJ2-7
d_gene: TRBD2
v_gene: TRBV28

CDR3aa: CASSLRLAPNSYEQYF
CDR3nt: TGCGCCAGCAGCCTTAGACTAGCGCCAAACTCCTACGAGCAGTACTTC
abundance: NA
j_gene: TRBJ2-7
d_gene: TRBD2
v_gene: TRBV4-1

CDR3aa: CASSQKGLAGVFSDTQYF
CDR3nt: TGTGCCAGCAGCCAGAAGGGACTAGCGGGAGTTTTTTCAGATACGCAGTATTTT
abundance: NA
j_gene: TRBJ2-3
d_gene: TRBD2
v_gene: TRBV4-2

CDR3aa: CASSLALLETQYF
CDR3nt: TGTGCCAGCAGCTTAGCCCTATTGGAGACCCAGTACTTC
abundance: NA
j_gene: TRBJ2-5
d_gene: NA
v_gene: TRBV7-9

CDR3aa: CASSLDRGRTTEAFF
CDR3nt: TGTGCCAGCAGCTTGGACAGGGGAAGGACGACTGAAGCTTTCTTT
abundance: once
j_gene: TRBJ1-1
d_gene: TRBD1
v_gene: TRBV13

CDR3aa: CASSAGTISSYEQYF
CDR3nt: TGTGCCAGCAGTGCCGGGACTATAAGCTCCTACGAGCAGTACTTC
abundance: NA
j_gene: TRBJ2-7
d_gene: TRBD2
v_gene: TRBV6-1

CDR3aa: CASSSWTEGYGYTF
CDR3nt: TGTGCCAGCAGTTCATGGACAGAGGGCTATGGCTACACCTTC
abundance: NA
j_gene: TRBJ1-2
d_gene: NA
v_gene: TRBV27

CDR3aa: CASSFMGISYEQYF
CDR3nt: TGTGCCAGCAGTTTTATGGGCATCTCCTACGAGCAGTACTTC
abundance: NA
j_gene: TRBJ2-7
d_gene: NA
v_gene: TRBV28

CDR3aa: CATSRGAGADEKLFF
CDR3nt: TGTGCCACCAGCAGAGGGGCAGGGGCTGATGAAAAACTGTTTTTT
abundance: few
j_gene: TRBJ1-4
d_gene: NA
v_gene: TRBV15

CDR3aa: CASSLGPRGGYYEQYF
CDR3nt: TGTGCCAGCAGTTTGGGGCCTCGCGGGGGATACTACGAGCAGTACTTC
abundance: NA
j_gene: TRBJ2-7
d_gene: TRBD2
v_gene: TRBV28

CDR3aa: CASSQTSGYNEQFF
CDR3nt: TGTGCCAGCAGTCAGACTAGCGGGTACAATGAGCAGTTCTTC
abundance: NA
j_gene: TRBJ2-1
d_gene: TRBD2
v_gene: TRBV6-1

CDR3aa: CAISESGRGPEAFF
CDR3nt: TGTGCCATCAGTGAGTCGGGTAGGGGTCCTGAAGCTTTCTTT
abundance: NA
j_gene: TRBJ1-1
d_gene: NA
v_gene: TRBV10-3